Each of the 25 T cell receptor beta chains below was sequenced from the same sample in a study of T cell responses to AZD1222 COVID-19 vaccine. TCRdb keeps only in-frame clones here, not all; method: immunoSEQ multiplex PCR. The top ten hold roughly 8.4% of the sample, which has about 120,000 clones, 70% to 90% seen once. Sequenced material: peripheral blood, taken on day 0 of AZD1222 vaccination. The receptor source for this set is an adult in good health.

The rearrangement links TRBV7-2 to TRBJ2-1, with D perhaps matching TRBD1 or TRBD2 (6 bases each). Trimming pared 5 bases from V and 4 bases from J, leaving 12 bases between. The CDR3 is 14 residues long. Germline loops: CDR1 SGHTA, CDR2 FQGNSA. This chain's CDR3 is CASSRRGLYNEQFF. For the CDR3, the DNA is TGTGCCAGCAGCCGCCGGGGGCTTTACAATGAGCAGTTCTTC.

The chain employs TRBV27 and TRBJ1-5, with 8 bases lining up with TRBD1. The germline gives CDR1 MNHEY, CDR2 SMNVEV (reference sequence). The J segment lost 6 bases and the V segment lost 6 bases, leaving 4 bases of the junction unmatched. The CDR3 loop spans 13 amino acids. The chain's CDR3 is CASRSTGAQPQHF. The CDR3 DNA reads TGTGCCAGCAGATCGACAGGGGCTCAGCCCCAGCATTTT.

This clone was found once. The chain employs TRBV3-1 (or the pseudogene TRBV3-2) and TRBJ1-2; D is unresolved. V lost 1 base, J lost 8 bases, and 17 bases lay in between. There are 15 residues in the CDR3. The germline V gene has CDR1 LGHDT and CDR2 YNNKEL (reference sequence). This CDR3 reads CASSQGSTASGGYTF. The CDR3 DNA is TGTGCCAGCAGCCAAGGGTCGACGGCTAGCGGCGGCTACACCTTC.

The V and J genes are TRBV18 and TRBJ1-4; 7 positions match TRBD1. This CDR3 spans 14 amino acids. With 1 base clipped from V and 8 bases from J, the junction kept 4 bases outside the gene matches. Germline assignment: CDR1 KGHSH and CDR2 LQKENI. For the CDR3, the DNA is TGTGCCAGCTCACCACGCCAGGGGGAAGAAAAACTGTTTTTT. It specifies CASSPRQGEEKLFF.

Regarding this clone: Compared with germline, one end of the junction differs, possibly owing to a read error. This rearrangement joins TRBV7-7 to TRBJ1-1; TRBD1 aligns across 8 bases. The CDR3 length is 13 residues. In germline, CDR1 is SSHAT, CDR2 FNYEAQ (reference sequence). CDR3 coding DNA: TGTGCTAGCAGCTTAGACAGGGGCACTGAAGCTTTCTTT. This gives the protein CASSLDRGTEAFF. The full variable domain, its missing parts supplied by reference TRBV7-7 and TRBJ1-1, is GAGVSQSPRYKVTKRGQDVTLRCDPISSHATLYWYQQALGQGPEFLTYFNYEAQPDKSGLPSDRFSAERPEGSISTLTIQRTEQRDSAMYRCASSLDRGTEAFFGQGTRLTVV.

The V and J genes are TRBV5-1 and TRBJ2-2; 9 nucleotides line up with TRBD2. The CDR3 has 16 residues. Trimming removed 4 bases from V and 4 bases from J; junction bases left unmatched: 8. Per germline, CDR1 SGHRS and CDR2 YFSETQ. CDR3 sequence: CASSPEAGGITGELFF. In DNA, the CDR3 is TGCGCCAGCAGCCCGGAGGCGGGAGGGATCACCGGGGAGCTGTTTTTT.

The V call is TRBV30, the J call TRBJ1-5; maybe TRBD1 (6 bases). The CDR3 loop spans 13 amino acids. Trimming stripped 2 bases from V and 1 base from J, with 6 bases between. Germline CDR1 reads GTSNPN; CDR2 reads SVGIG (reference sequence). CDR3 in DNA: TGTGCCTGGAGTACAGGGAGCAATCAGCCCCAGCATTTT. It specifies CAWSTGSNQPQHF.

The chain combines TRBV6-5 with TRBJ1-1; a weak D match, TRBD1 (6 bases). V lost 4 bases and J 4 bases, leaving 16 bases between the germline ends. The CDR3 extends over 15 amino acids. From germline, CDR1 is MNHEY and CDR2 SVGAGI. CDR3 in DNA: TGTGCCAGCAGTTTCGTGGGGGGGGCTGGCACTGAAGCTTTCTTT. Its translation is CASSFVGGAGTEAFF.

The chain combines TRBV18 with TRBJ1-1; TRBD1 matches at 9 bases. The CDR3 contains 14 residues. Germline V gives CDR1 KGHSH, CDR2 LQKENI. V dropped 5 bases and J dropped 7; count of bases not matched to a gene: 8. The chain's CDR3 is CASSANRGPIEAFF. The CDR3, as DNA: TGTGCCAGCTCAGCAAACAGGGGGCCTATTGAAGCTTTCTTT.

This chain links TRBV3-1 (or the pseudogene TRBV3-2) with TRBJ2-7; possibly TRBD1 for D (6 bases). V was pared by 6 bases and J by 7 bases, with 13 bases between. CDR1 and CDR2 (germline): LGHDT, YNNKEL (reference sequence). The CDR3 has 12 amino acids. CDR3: CASSQQGGEQYF. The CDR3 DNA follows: TGTGCCAGCAGTCAACAGGGTGGGGAGCAGTACTTC.

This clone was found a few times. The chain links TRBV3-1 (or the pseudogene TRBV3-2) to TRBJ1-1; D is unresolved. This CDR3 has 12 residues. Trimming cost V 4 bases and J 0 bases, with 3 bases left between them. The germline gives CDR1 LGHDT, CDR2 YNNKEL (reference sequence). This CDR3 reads CASSLMNTEAFF. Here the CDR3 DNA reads TGTGCCAGCAGCCTCATGAACACTGAAGCTTTCTTT.

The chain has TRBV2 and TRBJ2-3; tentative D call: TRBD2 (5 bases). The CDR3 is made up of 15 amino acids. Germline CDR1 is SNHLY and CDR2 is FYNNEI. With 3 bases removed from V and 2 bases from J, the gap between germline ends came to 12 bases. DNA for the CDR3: TGTGCCAGCAGTGATGGCGTCGGGGTCACAGATACGCAGTATTTT. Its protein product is CASSDGVGVTDTQYF.

CDR3 in amino acids: CASSEVQISTDTQYF. The CDR3 DNA reads as TGTGCCAGCAGTGAAGTACAGATTAGCACAGATACGCAGTATTTT. V is TRBV2 and J is TRBJ2-3; D uncertain. The CDR3 covers 15 residues. Trimming took 1 base from V and 0 from J, leaving 8 bases between them. Germline V gene lookup returns CDR1 SNHLY and CDR2 FYNNEI.

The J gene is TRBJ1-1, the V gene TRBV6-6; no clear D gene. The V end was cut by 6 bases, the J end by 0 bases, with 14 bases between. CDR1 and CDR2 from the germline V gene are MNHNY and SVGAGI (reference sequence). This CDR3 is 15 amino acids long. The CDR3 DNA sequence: TGTGCCAGCAGCACCAGCCCTCATATGAACACTGAAGCTTTCTTT. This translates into CASSTSPHMNTEAFF.

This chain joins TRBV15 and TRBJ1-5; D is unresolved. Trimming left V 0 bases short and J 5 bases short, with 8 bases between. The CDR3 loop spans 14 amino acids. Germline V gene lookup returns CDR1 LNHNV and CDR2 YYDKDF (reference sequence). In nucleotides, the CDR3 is TGTGCCACCAGCAGAGACCGGCTCGATCAGCCCCAGCATTTT. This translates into CATSRDRLDQPQHF.

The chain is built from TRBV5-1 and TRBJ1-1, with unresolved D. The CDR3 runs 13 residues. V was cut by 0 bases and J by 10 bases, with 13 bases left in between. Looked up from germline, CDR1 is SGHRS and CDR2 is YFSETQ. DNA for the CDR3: TGCGCCAGCAGCTTGGACGGCCCCAGCCCAGCTTTCTTT. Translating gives CASSLDGPSPAFF.

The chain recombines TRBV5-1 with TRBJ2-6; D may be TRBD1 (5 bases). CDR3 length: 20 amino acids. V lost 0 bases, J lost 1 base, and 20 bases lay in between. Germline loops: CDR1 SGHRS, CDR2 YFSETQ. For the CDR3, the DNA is TGCGCCAGCAGCTTGGGGGGCCCCACCTCTTTTCTTTCTGGGGCCAACGTCCTGACTTTC. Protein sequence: CASSLGGPTSFLSGANVLTF. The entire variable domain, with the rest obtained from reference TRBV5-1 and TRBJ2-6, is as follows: KAGVTQTPRYLIKTRGQQVTLSCSPISGHRSVSWYQQTPGQGLQFLFEYFSETQRNKGNFPGRFSGRQFSNSRSEMNVSTLELGDSALYLCASSLGGPTSFLSGANVLTFGAGSRLTVL.

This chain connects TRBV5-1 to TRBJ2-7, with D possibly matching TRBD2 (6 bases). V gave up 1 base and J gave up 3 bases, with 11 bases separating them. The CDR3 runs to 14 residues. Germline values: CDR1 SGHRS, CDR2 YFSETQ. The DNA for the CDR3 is TGCGCCAGCAGCTTGCCTAGCGAGGACTACGAGCAGTACTTC. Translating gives CASSLPSEDYEQYF.

The CDR3 DNA reads TGTGCCAGCAGAGGGACAGGGAGCAATCAGCCCCAGCATTTT. Translated, it gives CASRGTGSNQPQHF. The chain carries TRBV25-1 and TRBJ1-5; 9 bases agree with TRBD1. With V trimmed by 6 bases and J by 1 base, 1 base remained unmatched. The CDR3 consists of 14 residues. Germline-derived CDR1 and CDR2 are MGHDK and SYGVNS. The full variable domain, completed using reference TRBV25-1 and TRBJ1-5, is EADIYQTPRYLVIGTGKKITLECSQTMGHDKMYWYQQDPGMELHLIHYSYGVNSTEKGDLSSESTVSRIRTEHFPLTLESARPSHTSQYLCASRGTGSNQPQHFGDGTRLSIL.

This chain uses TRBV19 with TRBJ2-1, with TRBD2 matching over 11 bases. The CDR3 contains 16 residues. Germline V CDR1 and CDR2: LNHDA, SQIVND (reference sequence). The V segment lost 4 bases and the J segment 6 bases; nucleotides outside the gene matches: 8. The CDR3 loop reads CASSSAGLADGNEQFF. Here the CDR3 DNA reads TGTGCCAGTAGTAGCGCGGGACTAGCGGACGGCAATGAGCAGTTCTTC.

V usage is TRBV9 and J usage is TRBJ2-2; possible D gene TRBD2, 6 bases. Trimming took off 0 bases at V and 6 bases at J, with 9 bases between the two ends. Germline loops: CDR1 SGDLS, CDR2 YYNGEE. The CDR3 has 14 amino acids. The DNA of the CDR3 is TGTGCCAGCAGCGTAGGATGGGGGGCCGGGGAGCTGTTTTTT. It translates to CASSVGWGAGELFF.

The DNA of the CDR3 is TGCAGCGTTGAAAGGACTAGCGGAACCAATGAGCAGTTCTTC. This encodes CSVERTSGTNEQFF. This chain uses TRBV29-1 with TRBJ2-1, with TRBD2 matching 10 bases. V shed 2 bases and J 6 bases; nucleotides not matched to a gene: 4. This CDR3 contains 14 residues. CDR1 is SQVTM, CDR2 ANQGSEA, per germline.

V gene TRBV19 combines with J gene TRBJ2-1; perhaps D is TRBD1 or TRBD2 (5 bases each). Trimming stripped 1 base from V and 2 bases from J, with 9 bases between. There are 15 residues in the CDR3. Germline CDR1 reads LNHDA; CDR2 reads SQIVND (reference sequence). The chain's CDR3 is CASSIGGNPYNEQFF. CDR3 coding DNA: TGTGCCAGTAGTATAGGGGGGAACCCCTACAATGAGCAGTTCTTC.

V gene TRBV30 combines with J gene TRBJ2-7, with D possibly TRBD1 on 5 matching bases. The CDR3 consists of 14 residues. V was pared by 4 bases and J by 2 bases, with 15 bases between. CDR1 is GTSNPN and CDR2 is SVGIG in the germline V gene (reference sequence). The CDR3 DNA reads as TGTGCCTGGACTCCAGGGCCGATTCCCTACGAGCAGTACTTC. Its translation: CAWTPGPIPYEQYF.

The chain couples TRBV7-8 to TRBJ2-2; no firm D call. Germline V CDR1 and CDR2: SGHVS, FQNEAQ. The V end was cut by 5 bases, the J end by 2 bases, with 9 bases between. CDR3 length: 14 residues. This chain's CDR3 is CASSPRFNTGELFF. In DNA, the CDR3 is TGTGCCAGCAGCCCAAGATTTAACACCGGGGAGCTGTTTTTT.